This T cell receptor beta chain appears in the sequencing data of a study of T cells in Graves' hyperthyroidism and ophthalmopathy. Whole-study results and caveats: The model predicted ophthalmopathy a median around six months before onset. Ophthalmopathy stood apart from stable hyperthyroidism in a 13 V-J model.

A word on this clonotype: Its antigen is currently unknown.

Amplification of TCR beta CDR3 regions was performed using RNA transcripts as template. The HTBI set primed first-round TCR CDR3 RT-PCR. TCRdb re-analysed the multiplex PCR reads in MiXCR, keeping a single row per CDR3 protein. Counted here are under 350,000 distinct CDR3 sequences, about a sixth occurring once; the ten biggest clones make up roughly 50%. This CDR3 comprises 16 residues. After removal of 6 bases from V and 3 bases from J, the junction contained 15 bases not matched to a gene. Germline lookup yields CDR1 DFQATT and CDR2 SNEGSKA (reference sequence). This clonotype was sampled from a woman in her sixties or seventies with Graves' ophthalmopathy. The chain recombines TRBV20-1 with TRBJ2-7, with 9 bases fitting TRBD2. Sequenced: blood. Here the CDR3 reads CSATGNSGSLNYEQYF. The CDR3 region has the DNA TGCAGTGCCACTGGTAATAGCGGGAGTCTTAACTACGAGCAGTACTTC.